This T cell receptor beta chain emerged from a study of response to subunit inactivated influenza vaccine. Whole-study results and caveats: That few new T cells are recruited by each seasonal influenza vaccination was the authors' suggestion.

TCRdb independently ran MiXCR on the RT-PCR reads; one entry per CDR3 protein. The sample records 550,000 to 800,000 distinct CDR3 sequences, more than 11% being singletons. Germline CDR1 MNHEY, CDR2 SMNVEV (reference sequence). The V end lost 6 bases, the J end lost 4 bases, and 17 bases lay between the germline ends. There are 15 residues in the CDR3. In its sample, this clonotype was seen a few times. Its specificity is unknown. Material: PBMCs from blood, obtained 14 to 15 days before vaccination. The receptor was isolated from a man aged 50-60 years who received an inactivated influenza vaccine. J is TRBJ2-3 and V is TRBV27, with a possible D match to TRBD2 (5 bases). The CDR3 loop is CASRPRRGRSDTQYF. DNA for the CDR3: TGTGCCAGCAGGCCCAGGCGAGGGCGGTCAGATACGCAGTATTTT.